A single sample is the source of the 8 T cell receptor beta chains below, sequenced in a study of CD8+CD57+ T cells in acquired aplastic anemia. The template for TCR beta VDJ and CDR3 sequence profiling was genomic DNA. From the reads, TCRdb called clonotypes with MiXCR, one entry per CDR3 protein. This table has around 200,000 distinct CDR3 sequences, approximately 60% appearing once. Sequencing was done on patients that had shown CD8+CD57+ cell expansion by flow cytometry. Sequenced input: sorted CD4+, CD8+, or CD8+CD57+ T cells (not recorded which) from PBMCs. These receptors came from a human donor with aplastic anemia.

This clonotype was counted a single time. The chain employs TRBV20-1 and TRBJ1-2, with D unclear. V lost 0 bases and J lost 8, with 10 bases in between. Germline lookup yields CDR1 DFQATT and CDR2 SNEGSKA (reference sequence). The CDR3 is made up of 12 amino acids. CDR3 bases: TGCAGTGCTAGAGATGAAGTAAAAGGCTACACCTTC. Protein product: CSARDEVKGYTF.

The V call is TRBV7-2, the J call TRBJ1-1; D not resolved. V gave up 5 bases and J gave up 1 base, with 8 bases separating them. CDR3 size: 13 residues. Germline V gene sequence: CDR1 SGHTA, CDR2 FQGNSA. CDR3 residues: CASSAQPNTEAFF. In DNA, the CDR3 is TGTGCCAGCAGCGCACAACCGAACACTGAAGCTTTCTTT. Supplemented by reference TRBV7-2 and TRBJ1-1, the full variable domain reads GAGVSQSPSNKVTEKGKDVELRCDPISGHTALYWYRQSLGQGLEFLIYFQGNSAPDKSGLPSDRFSAERTGGSVSTLTIQRTQQEDSAVYLCASSAQPNTEAFFGQGTRLTVV.

The genes are TRBV19 and TRBJ2-1; 15 nucleotides line up with TRBD2. The CDR3 length is 15 residues. The ends lost 3 bases at V and 6 bases at J; junction bases unmatched: 0. Germline assignment: CDR1 LNHDA and CDR2 SQIVND (reference sequence). Written as DNA, the CDR3 is TGTGCCAGTAGTATGGGACTAGCGGGGGGCAATGAGCAGTTCTTC. Translating it yields CASSMGLAGGNEQFF.

This sequence joins TRBV7-3 and TRBJ1-2; TRBD1 is a possible D gene (5 bases). CDR3 length equals 13 residues. Trimming shortened V by 4 bases and J by 8 bases, and 14 bases separated the two germline ends. Germline loops: CDR1 SGHTA, CDR2 FQGTGA. The CDR3 DNA reads TGTGCCAGCAGCTCTTACGTGGACACCGGCTACACCTTC. This sequence encodes CASSSYVDTGYTF. Using reference TRBV7-3 and TRBJ1-2 for the parts outside the CDR3, the full variable domain is GAGVSQTPSNKVTEKGKYVELRCDPISGHTALYWYRQSLGQGPEFLIYFQGTGAADDSGLPNDRFFAVRPEGSVSTLKIQRTERGDSAVYLCASSSYVDTGYTFGSGTRLTVV.

This clonotype appeared once. The chain is built from TRBV20-1 and TRBJ2-1; 9 bases fit TRBD2. Germline CDR1 and CDR2: DFQATT and SNEGSKA (reference sequence). The CDR3 is 14 amino acids. V gave up 3 bases and J gave up 9 bases; unmatched junction bases: 9. The CDR3 DNA is TGCAGTGCTAGCGGGGCGGGAGGGCCGGGTGAGCAGTTCTTC. Residues: CSASGAGGPGEQFF.

This chain joins TRBV2 and TRBJ2-2; D remains unclear. This CDR3 comprises 16 residues. Trimming removed 5 bases at V and 1 base at J, with 14 bases between. Germline lookup yields CDR1 SNHLY and CDR2 FYNNEI. Here the CDR3 DNA reads TGTGCCAGCAGTCTGCTTTCGTCAAAGAACACCGGGGAGCTGTTTTTT. Protein sequence: CASSLLSSKNTGELFF.

The chain joins TRBV10-1 to TRBJ1-2; the match to TRBD1 covers 11 bases. The CDR3 consists of 17 residues. Germline V lookup: CDR1 WNHNN, CDR2 SYGVQD (reference sequence). The junction had 10 bases not matched to a gene; V was cut back by 2 bases and J by 5 bases. CDR3: CASSEVRTGGRRYGYTF. The CDR3 DNA reads TGCGCCAGCAGTGAGGTTCGGACAGGGGGCCGTAGGTATGGCTACACCTTC.

This chain links TRBV6-1 with TRBJ1-2; D not certain. Trimming removed 1 base from V and 4 bases from J, with 7 bases in between. Germline CDR1 and CDR2: MNHNS and SASEGT. The CDR3 has 13 residues. CDR3: CASSEDVGYGYTF. In DNA form, the CDR3 reads TGTGCCAGCAGTGAAGACGTTGGCTATGGCTACACCTTC.